A single sample gave rise to the 24 T cell receptor beta chains below, sequenced in a study of cytomegalovirus exposure and HLA in healthy donors. 13 Jbeta primers and 60 Vbeta primers were used for the PCR. Sequenced by immunoSEQ multiplex PCR; TCRdb stores in-frame clones only, minus some. The data show approximately 120,000 clones, with around 76% seen just once and approximately 12% held by the top ten. The sample consisted of PBMCs. Receptors originate from a woman in her thirties or forties in good health and CMV-seropositive.

This chain connects TRBV29-1 to TRBJ1-2, with D hard to call. The CDR3 is 17 amino acids. Germline V gene lookup returns CDR1 SQVTM and CDR2 ANQGSEA. Trimming left V 1 base short and J 4 bases short, with 22 bases between. CDR3 DNA sequence: TGCAGCGTTGAAGGGTCTAGCGATTTCCCCCCGGGCTATGGCTACACCTTC. It is translated as CSVEGSSDFPPGYGYTF. The full variable domain, its missing parts supplied by reference TRBV29-1 and TRBJ1-2, is SAVISQKPSRDICQRGTSLTIQCQVDSQVTMMFWYRQQPGQSLTLIATANQGSEATYESGFVIDKFPISRPNLTFSTLTVSNMSPEDSSIYLCSVEGSSDFPPGYGYTFGSGTRLTVV.

The chain has TRBV10-3 and TRBJ2-3; 8 nucleotides agree with TRBD2. V lost 6 bases to trimming and J lost 4 bases; unmatched junction nucleotides: 9. This CDR3 contains 15 residues. Germline CDR1 and CDR2: ENHRY and SYGVKD. The CDR3 sequence is CAISPGGVSPDTQYF. The CDR3 nucleotides read TGTGCCATCAGCCCCGGGGGGGTATCCCCAGATACGCAGTATTTT.

The V gene is TRBV6-5, the J gene TRBJ1-2; the match to TRBD1 covers 9 bases. The CDR3 is made up of 15 amino acids. V was clipped by 6 bases and J by 3 bases; unmatched bases: 8. In germline, CDR1 is MNHEY, CDR2 SVGAGI. Here the CDR3 reads CASSLTGGADYGYTF. The CDR3 DNA sequence: TGTGCCAGCAGCCTAACAGGGGGCGCCGACTATGGCTACACCTTC.

V gene TRBV5-1 combines with J gene TRBJ1-1; 11 nucleotides agree with TRBD1. Germline V gives CDR1 SGHRS, CDR2 YFSETQ. CDR3 length: 15 amino acids. The V and J ends lost 4 bases and 5 bases, in that order; junction bases with no gene match: 7. CDR3 in DNA: TGCGCCAGCAGCCCGGGACAGGGGGTTCGGACTGAAGCTTTCTTT. Protein product: CASSPGQGVRTEAFF.

V usage is TRBV30 and J usage is TRBJ1-4; weak D call: TRBD1 (5 bases). The CDR3 loop spans 15 amino acids. V was shortened by 2 bases and J by 0 bases, with 10 bases between the two germline ends. Per germline, CDR1 GTSNPN and CDR2 SVGIG (reference sequence). CDR3 DNA: TGTGCCTGGAGTTCCCTAGGGGCAACTAATGAAAAACTGTTTTTT. Amino acid sequence: CAWSSLGATNEKLFF.

The chain has TRBV19 and TRBJ1-4; D unclear. CDR1 is LNHDA, CDR2 SQIVND, per germline (reference sequence). The CDR3 is made up of 14 amino acids. The V and J ends lost 1 base and 8 bases respectively, with 11 bases between them. CDR3 DNA: TGTGCCAGTAGTATAGGGCGGGCAAGAGAAAAACTGTTTTTT. It is translated as CASSIGRAREKLFF.

This clone was detected only once. The J gene is TRBJ1-2, the V gene TRBV7-2, with 9 bases identical to TRBD1. The CDR3 spans 15 residues. The trim removed 3 bases at V and 4 bases at J, leaving 6 bases unmatched. Looked up from germline, CDR1 is SGHTA and CDR2 is FQGNSA. CDR3 sequence: CASSFYGTGSYGYTF. The CDR3, as DNA: TGTGCCAGCAGCTTTTACGGGACAGGGAGCTATGGCTACACCTTC.

The chain combines TRBV10-3 with TRBJ1-5, with D unclear. The CDR3 runs 12 residues. The germline V and J ends were trimmed by 3 bases and 4 bases, with 4 bases remaining between them. CDR1 is ENHRY and CDR2 is SYGVKD in the germline V gene. CDR3 protein: CAISDSNQPQHF. CDR3 nucleotide sequence: TGTGCCATCAGTGATTCGAATCAGCCCCAGCATTTT.

This chain links TRBV29-1 with TRBJ2-6; D call uncertain. The germline gives CDR1 SQVTM, CDR2 ANQGSEA. V shed 4 bases and J shed 0 bases, with 7 bases lying between them. This CDR3 is built from 14 residues. CDR3 residues: CSVGISSGANVLTF. For the CDR3, the DNA is TGCAGCGTTGGTATTAGCTCTGGGGCCAACGTCCTGACTTTC.

The chain is built from TRBV29-1 and TRBJ2-3; 7 nucleotides align to TRBD2. Germline CDR1 SQVTM, CDR2 ANQGSEA. This CDR3 is 13 amino acids long. With V trimmed by 2 bases and J by 6 bases, 5 bases remained unmatched. The CDR3 DNA reads TGCAGCGTTGAAACGGGGGGACTCGATACGCAGTATTTT. It yields the protein CSVETGGLDTQYF.

The rearrangement uses TRBV18 and TRBJ2-1; D may be TRBD2 (6 bases). Deletions cut 5 bases from V and 4 bases from J, with 12 bases between. CDR3 length: 14 amino acids. Germline lookup yields CDR1 KGHSH and CDR2 LQKENI. In nucleotides, the CDR3 is TGTGCCAGCTCAACTGGCGGGGAGTACAATGAGCAGTTCTTC. It specifies CASSTGGEYNEQFF.

CDR3 bases: TGTGCCAGCAGCCAAGATCAAAGCAATCAGCCCCAGCATTTT. The encoded protein is CASSQDQSNQPQHF. This chain uses TRBV4-2 with TRBJ1-5; D ambiguous. This CDR3 region has 14 residues. Looked up from germline, CDR1 is LGHNA and CDR2 is YNFKEQ. Trimming stripped 0 bases from V and 1 base from J, with 4 bases between.

The V gene is TRBV12-5, the J gene TRBJ2-3, with 9 positions matching TRBD2. The CDR3 contains 15 residues. Germline CDR1 is LGHNT and CDR2 is FRNRAP. After removal of 1 base from V and 4 bases from J, the junction contained 3 bases not matched to a gene. The CDR3 nucleotides read TGTGCTAGTGGTTTGGGGAGCGGGGGGTCAGATACGCAGTATTTT. Amino acids: CASGLGSGGSDTQYF.

The chain uses TRBV6-1 and TRBJ1-1, with D possibly being TRBD1 (5 bases). Germline CDR1 is MNHNS and CDR2 is SASEGT. Trimming removed 1 base from V and 4 bases from J, with 13 bases in between. The CDR3 consists of 15 residues. Here the CDR3 reads CASSEGGGLSTEAFF. The CDR3 DNA reads as TGTGCCAGCAGTGAAGGGGGGGGTTTGAGCACTGAAGCTTTCTTT.

This sequence joins TRBV9 and TRBJ2-4; 9 nucleotides agree with TRBD1. CDR1 is SGDLS and CDR2 is YYNGEE in the germline V gene. This CDR3 has 15 residues. With V trimmed by 0 bases and J by 7 bases, 5 bases remained unmatched. The CDR3 sequence is CASSVEGTGWNIQYF. CDR3 bases: TGTGCCAGCAGCGTAGAAGGGACAGGGTGGAACATTCAGTACTTC.

The chain joins TRBV5-6 to TRBJ1-2; 7 bases line up with TRBD1. V was clipped by 6 bases and J by 6 bases; unmatched bases: 8. Germline V gene data show CDR1 as SGHDT and CDR2 as YYEEEE. The CDR3 has 13 residues. The CDR3 sequence is CASTSDQGDGYTF. The DNA of the CDR3 is TGTGCCAGCACTTCGGATCAGGGGGATGGCTACACCTTC. The full variable domain, its missing parts supplied by reference TRBV5-6 and TRBJ1-2, is DAGVTQSPTHLIKTRGQQVTLRCSPKSGHDTVSWYQQALGQGPQFIFQYYEEEERQRGNFPDRFSGHQFPNYSSELNVNALLLGDSALYLCASTSDQGDGYTFGSGTRLTVV.

The chain couples TRBV5-4 to TRBJ2-2, with TRBD1 matching over 7 bases. This CDR3 spans 15 amino acids. CDR1 is SGHNT, CDR2 YYREEE, per germline (reference sequence). The V segment lost 0 bases and the J segment 7 bases; nucleotides outside the gene matches: 6. This CDR3 reads CASSLGQGRIGELFF. The CDR3 DNA is TGTGCCAGCAGCTTGGGACAGGGCCGAATCGGGGAGCTGTTTTTT. Using reference TRBV5-4 and TRBJ2-2 for the parts outside the CDR3, the full variable domain is ETGVTQSPTHLIKTRGQQVTLRCSSQSGHNTVSWYQQALGQGPQFIFQYYREEENGRGNFPPRFSGLQFPNYSSELNVNALELDDSALYLCASSLGQGRIGELFFGEGSRLTVL.

The chain carries TRBV5-6 and TRBJ2-7; D may be TRBD2 (5 bases). CDR1 SGHDT and CDR2 YYEEEE come from the germline V gene. The germline V and J ends were trimmed by 0 bases and 9 bases, with 16 bases remaining between them. The CDR3 sequence is 14 residues long. This CDR3 is CASSLAARASGQYF. The CDR3 region has the DNA TGTGCCAGCAGCTTGGCAGCGAGGGCTTCAGGGCAGTACTTC.

The table lists this clone with a few counts. CDR3 nucleotide sequence: TGTGCTAGTGGACCGGGACAGGGATATTCACCCCTCCACTTT. Protein product: CASGPGQGYSPLHF. J is TRBJ1-6 and V is TRBV12-5, with 9 bases lining up with TRBD1. Trimming cost V 6 bases and J 8 bases; bases outside gene matches: 5. The CDR3 spans 14 residues. Per the germline V gene, CDR1 is LGHNT and CDR2 is FRNRAP.

This sequence joins TRBV4-2 and TRBJ1-4; the D is unclear. Germline values: CDR1 LGHNA, CDR2 YNFKEQ. The CDR3 extends over 18 amino acids. Deletions cut 0 bases from V and 0 bases from J, with 14 bases between. The CDR3: CASSQDYVAQATNEKLFF. CDR3 nucleotides: TGTGCCAGCAGCCAAGACTACGTGGCGCAGGCAACTAATGAAAAACTGTTTTTT.

The J gene is TRBJ1-6, the V gene TRBV30; D unresolved. The V end was cut by 0 bases, the J end by 8 bases, with 8 bases between. CDR3 length: 13 amino acids. The germline V gene has CDR1 GTSNPN and CDR2 SVGIG (reference sequence). CDR3 protein: CAWSVQWDSPLHF. The CDR3 DNA sequence: TGTGCCTGGAGTGTACAGTGGGATTCACCCCTCCACTTT.

This chain joins TRBV10-3 and TRBJ2-5; 9 bases align to TRBD1. J was trimmed by 5 bases and V by 6 bases; bases with no gene match: 7. The length of the CDR3 is 14 residues. The germline V gene encodes CDR1 ENHRY and CDR2 SYGVKD. The CDR3 here is CAIRDSGQGETQYF. CDR3 bases: TGTGCCATCAGGGATAGCGGACAGGGGGAGACCCAGTACTTC.

This clone was seen a few times. CDR3 sequence: CASSLLVGAANYGYTF. The DNA of the CDR3 is TGCGCCAGCAGCCTCCTGGTGGGGGCCGCAAACTATGGCTACACCTTC. The J gene is TRBJ1-2, the V gene TRBV4-1; D might be TRBD1 (6 bases). Germline V gene data show CDR1 as MGHRA and CDR2 as YSYEKL. V gave up 4 bases and J gave up 2 bases, with 17 bases separating them. CDR3 length: 16 amino acids.

The rearrangement links TRBV29-1 to TRBJ2-1, with D uncertain. Per the germline V gene, CDR1 is SQVTM and CDR2 is ANQGSEA. The V gene lost 7 bases and the J gene lost 3 bases, with 7 bases spanning the gap. There are 11 residues in the CDR3. The DNA for the CDR3 is TGCAGCGGACTTAGCTACAATGAGCAGTTCTTC. Its protein is CSGLSYNEQFF.